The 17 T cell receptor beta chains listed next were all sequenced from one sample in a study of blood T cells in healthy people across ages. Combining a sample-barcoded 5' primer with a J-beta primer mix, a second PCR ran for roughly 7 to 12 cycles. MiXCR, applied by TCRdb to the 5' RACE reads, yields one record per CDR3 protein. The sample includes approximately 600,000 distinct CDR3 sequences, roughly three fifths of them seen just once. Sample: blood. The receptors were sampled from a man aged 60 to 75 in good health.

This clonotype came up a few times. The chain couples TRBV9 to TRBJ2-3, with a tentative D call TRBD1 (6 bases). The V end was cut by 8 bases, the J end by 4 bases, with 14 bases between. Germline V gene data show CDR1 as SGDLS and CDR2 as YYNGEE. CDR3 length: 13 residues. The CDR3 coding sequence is TGTGCCAGGGACAGTCTCAAGGCAGATACGCAGTATTTT. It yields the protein CARDSLKADTQYF.

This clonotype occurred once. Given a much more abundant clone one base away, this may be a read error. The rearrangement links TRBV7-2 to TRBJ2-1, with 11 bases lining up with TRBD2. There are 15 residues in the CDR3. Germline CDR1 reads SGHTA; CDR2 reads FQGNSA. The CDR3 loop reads CASSLTSGGHNERFF. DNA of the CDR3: TGTGCCAGCAGCTTAACTAGCGGGGGACACAATGAGCGGTTCTTC.

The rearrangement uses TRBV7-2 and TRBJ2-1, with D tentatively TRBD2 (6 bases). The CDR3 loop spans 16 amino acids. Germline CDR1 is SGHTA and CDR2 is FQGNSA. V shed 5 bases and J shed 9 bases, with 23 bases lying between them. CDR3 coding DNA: TGTGCCAGCAGCCTCACCGTAGGGCTAGCGTGGGGTGAGCAGTTCTTC. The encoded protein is CASSLTVGLAWGEQFF. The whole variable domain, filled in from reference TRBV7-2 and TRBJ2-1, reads GAGVSQSPSNKVTEKGKDVELRCDPISGHTALYWYRQSLGQGLEFLIYFQGNSAPDKSGLPSDRFSAERTGGSVSTLTIQRTQQEDSAVYLCASSLTVGLAWGEQFFGPGTRLTVL.

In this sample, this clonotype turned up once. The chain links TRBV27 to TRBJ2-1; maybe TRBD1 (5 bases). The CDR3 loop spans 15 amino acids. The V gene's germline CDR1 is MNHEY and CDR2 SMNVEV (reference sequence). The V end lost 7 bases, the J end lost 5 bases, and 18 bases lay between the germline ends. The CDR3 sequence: CASNPRAGNNNEQFF. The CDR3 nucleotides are TGTGCCAGCAACCCCAGGGCAGGGAATAACAATGAGCAGTTCTTC.

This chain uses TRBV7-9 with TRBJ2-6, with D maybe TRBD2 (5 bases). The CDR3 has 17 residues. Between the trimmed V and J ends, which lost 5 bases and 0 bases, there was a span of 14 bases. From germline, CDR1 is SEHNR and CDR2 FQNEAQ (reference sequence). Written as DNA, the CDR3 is TGTGCCAGCAGCCTCATTGACCGGGGCTCTGGGGCCAACGTCCTGACTTTC. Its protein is CASSLIDRGSGANVLTF.

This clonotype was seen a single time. This CDR3 reads CASSPTGRANYGYTF. CDR3 DNA: TGTGCCAGCAGCCCGACTGGCAGGGCGAACTATGGCTACACCTTC. This chain joins TRBV7-9 and TRBJ1-2; tentative D call: TRBD1 (5 bases). The germline V and J ends were trimmed by 5 bases and 2 bases, with 15 bases remaining between them. The CDR3 has 15 amino acids. The germline V gene encodes CDR1 SEHNR and CDR2 FQNEAQ (reference sequence).

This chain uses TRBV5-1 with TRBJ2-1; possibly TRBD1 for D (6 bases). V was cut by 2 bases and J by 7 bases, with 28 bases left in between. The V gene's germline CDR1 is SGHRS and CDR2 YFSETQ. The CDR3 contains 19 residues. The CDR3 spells CASSFSARVRGAEQNEQFF. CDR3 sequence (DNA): TGCGCCAGCAGCTTTTCAGCAAGGGTCAGGGGAGCCGAACAGAATGAGCAGTTCTTC.

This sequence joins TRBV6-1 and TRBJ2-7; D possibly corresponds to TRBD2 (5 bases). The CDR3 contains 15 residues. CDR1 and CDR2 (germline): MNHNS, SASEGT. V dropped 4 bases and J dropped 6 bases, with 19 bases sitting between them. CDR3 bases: TGTGCCAGCAGTGTTGGGAACCGGCGGGTGCGCGAGCAGTACTTC. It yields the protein CASSVGNRRVREQYF.

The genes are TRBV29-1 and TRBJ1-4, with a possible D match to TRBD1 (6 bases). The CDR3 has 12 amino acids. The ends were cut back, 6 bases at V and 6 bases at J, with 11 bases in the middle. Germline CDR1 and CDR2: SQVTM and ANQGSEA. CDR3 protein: CSVRNRDEKLFF. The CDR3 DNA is TGCAGCGTCCGGAACAGGGATGAAAAACTGTTTTTT.

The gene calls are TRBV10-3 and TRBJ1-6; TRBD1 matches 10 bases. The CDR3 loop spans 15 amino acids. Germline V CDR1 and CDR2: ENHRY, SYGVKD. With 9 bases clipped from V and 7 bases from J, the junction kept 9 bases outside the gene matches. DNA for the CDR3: TGTGCCATTCAGCCGGGACAGGGGCGAAATTCACCCCTCCACTTT. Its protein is CAIQPGQGRNSPLHF.

In DNA, the CDR3 is TGCAGTGCTACGACAGCAACTAATGAAAAACTGTTTTTT. This codes for CSATTATNEKLFF. V and J are TRBV20-1 and TRBJ1-4, with D perhaps matching TRBD1 (5 bases). Germline CDR1 DFQATT, CDR2 SNEGSKA (reference sequence). The CDR3 extends over 13 amino acids. The V end lost 4 bases, the J end lost 0 bases, and 6 bases lay between the germline ends.

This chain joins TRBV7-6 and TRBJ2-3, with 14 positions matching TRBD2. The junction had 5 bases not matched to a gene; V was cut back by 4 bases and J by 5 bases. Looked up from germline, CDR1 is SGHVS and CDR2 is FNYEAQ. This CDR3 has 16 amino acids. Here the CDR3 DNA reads TGTGCCAGCAGCTCCTGGACTAGCGGGGGGATAGATACGCAGTATTTT. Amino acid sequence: CASSSWTSGGIDTQYF.

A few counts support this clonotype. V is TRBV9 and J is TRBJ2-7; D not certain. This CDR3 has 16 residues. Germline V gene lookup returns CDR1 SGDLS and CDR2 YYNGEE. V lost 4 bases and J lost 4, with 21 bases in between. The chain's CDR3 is CASSPSVDPLLYEQYF. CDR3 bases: TGTGCCAGCAGCCCCAGTGTGGACCCTCTACTTTACGAGCAGTACTTC.

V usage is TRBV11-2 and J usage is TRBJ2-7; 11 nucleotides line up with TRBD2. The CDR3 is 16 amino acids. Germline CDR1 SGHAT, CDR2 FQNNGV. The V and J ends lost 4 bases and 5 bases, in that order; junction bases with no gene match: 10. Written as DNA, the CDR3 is TGTGCCAGCAGCTCCAATCCTAGCGGGGGGTTAAACGAGCAGTACTTC. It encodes CASSSNPSGGLNEQYF.

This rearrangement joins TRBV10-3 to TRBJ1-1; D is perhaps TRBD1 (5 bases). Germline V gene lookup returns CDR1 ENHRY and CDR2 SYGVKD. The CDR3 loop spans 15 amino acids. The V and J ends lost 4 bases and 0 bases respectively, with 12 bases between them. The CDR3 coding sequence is TGTGCCATCAGTGGTCAAGACAGTCTGAACACTGAAGCTTTCTTT. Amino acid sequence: CAISGQDSLNTEAFF.

The CDR3 bases are TGTGCCATCAGGACAACTAGCGGGGGGGACACCGGGGAGCTGTTTTTT. As protein: CAIRTTSGGDTGELFF. The chain links TRBV10-3 to TRBJ2-2; 13 bases align to TRBD2. Trimming cost V 6 bases and J 3 bases; bases outside gene matches: 4. The germline gives CDR1 ENHRY, CDR2 SYGVKD. The CDR3 loop spans 16 amino acids.

This CDR3 reads CSAIIAGRETQYF. The CDR3 DNA sequence: TGCAGTGCCATAATAGCAGGCCGGGAGACCCAGTACTTC. This chain uses TRBV20-1 with TRBJ2-5; D gene ambiguous. Germline V lookup: CDR1 DFQATT, CDR2 SNEGSKA (reference sequence). CDR3 length: 13 residues. Deletions cut 6 bases from V and 5 bases from J, with 16 bases between.